Below, 26 T cell receptor beta chains from the same sample are listed, as sequenced in a study of cytomegalovirus exposure and HLA in healthy donors. Researchers ran the PCR with 60 Vbeta and 13 Jbeta primers. Libraries were prepared by immunoSEQ multiplex PCR; TCRdb keeps only in-frame clonotypes and omits some of them. The data hold about 180,000 clones, with roughly 80% observed a single time. The sample comprised PBMCs. Receptor source: a young man in good health and CMV-seronegative.

The chain employs TRBV19 and TRBJ2-4; possibly TRBD1 for D (6 bases). Per the germline V gene, CDR1 is LNHDA and CDR2 is SQIVND (reference sequence). CDR3 length: 18 amino acids. V lost 6 bases to trimming and J lost 7 bases, with 28 bases between them. This CDR3 is CASSSPRKQGTRQNIQYF. CDR3 nucleotides: TGTGCCAGTAGCTCCCCCCGGAAACAGGGAACCAGGCAGAACATTCAGTACTTC.

The rearrangement uses TRBV4-3 and TRBJ2-1; 10 positions agree with TRBD2. Germline lookup yields CDR1 LGHNA and CDR2 YSLEER. V shed 1 base, J shed 7 bases, and the junction held 7 bases outside the gene matches. The CDR3 is made up of 16 amino acids. CDR3 loop: CASSQVGIAGGNEQFF. As DNA, the CDR3 is TGCGCCAGCAGCCAAGTAGGAATAGCGGGAGGAAATGAGCAGTTCTTC.

CDR3 DNA sequence: TGTGCCAGCAGCCCCTCTTTAGCGGGGGCCTTTTACGAGCAGTACTTC. This sequence encodes CASSPSLAGAFYEQYF. The gene calls are TRBV7-2 and TRBJ2-7, with 9 bases identical to TRBD2. V was clipped by 5 bases and J by 4 bases; unmatched bases: 12. The germline V gene has CDR1 SGHTA and CDR2 FQGNSA. This CDR3 is built from 16 residues.

This chain joins TRBV25-1 and TRBJ2-1; the match to TRBD2 covers 9 bases. The V and J ends lost 5 bases and 5 bases, in that order; junction bases with no gene match: 7. The germline CDR1 and CDR2 sequences are MGHDK and SYGVNS. This CDR3 is 15 amino acids long. The CDR3 spells CASSRRTSANNEQFF. CDR3 nucleotide sequence: TGTGCCAGCAGTCGCAGGACTAGCGCTAACAATGAGCAGTTCTTC. Combining the CDR3 with reference TRBV25-1 and TRBJ2-1 gives the whole variable domain EADIYQTPRYLVIGTGKKITLECSQTMGHDKMYWYQQDPGMELHLIHYSYGVNSTEKGDLSSESTVSRIRTEHFPLTLESARPSHTSQYLCASSRRTSANNEQFFGPGTRLTVL.

The V and J genes are TRBV5-4 and TRBJ2-5, with D perhaps TRBD1 (6 bases). CDR1 and CDR2 from the germline V gene are SGHNT and YYREEE (reference sequence). V dropped 4 bases and J dropped 7 bases, with 14 bases sitting between them. This CDR3 is built from 13 residues. CDR3 protein: CASSLRAQGTQYF. Here the CDR3 DNA reads TGTGCCAGCAGCCTCCGGGCACAGGGGACCCAGTACTTC.

The chain joins TRBV10-1 to TRBJ2-3; D possibly corresponds to TRBD2 (6 bases). V was pared by 3 bases and J by 0 bases, with 10 bases between. Germline CDR1 is WNHNN and CDR2 is SYGVQD (reference sequence). The CDR3 has 15 residues. Written as DNA, the CDR3 is TGCGCCAGCAGTGAAGGAGGGCATAGCACAGATACGCAGTATTTT. Its translation: CASSEGGHSTDTQYF.

The table lists this clone with a few counts. The V gene is TRBV5-4, the J gene TRBJ2-3, with 10 bases fitting TRBD2. The CDR3 is made up of 18 amino acids. Germline CDR1 and CDR2: SGHNT and YYREEE (reference sequence). V dropped 1 base and J dropped 2; count of bases not matched to a gene: 10. The CDR3 sequence: CASSLKVSSGGPTDTQYF. For the CDR3, the DNA is TGTGCCAGCAGCTTGAAGGTGTCTAGCGGGGGCCCCACAGATACGCAGTATTTT.

The chain carries TRBV7-2 and TRBJ1-5, with 7 bases lining up with TRBD1. Trimming cost V 5 bases and J 4 bases; bases outside gene matches: 8. Germline V gene lookup returns CDR1 SGHTA and CDR2 FQGNSA. The CDR3 sequence is 15 residues long. The CDR3 loop reads CASSPMTGTNQPQHF. DNA of the CDR3: TGTGCCAGCAGCCCCATGACAGGGACAAATCAGCCCCAGCATTTT.

This rearrangement joins TRBV6-5 to TRBJ1-2, with D perhaps matching TRBD1 (6 bases). V was shortened by 6 bases and J by 2 bases, with 13 bases between the two germline ends. The CDR3 covers 14 residues. The germline CDR1 and CDR2 sequences are MNHEY and SVGAGI. CDR3 in amino acids: CASRPGTLNYGYTF. The CDR3 DNA follows: TGTGCCAGCAGACCCGGGACACTAAACTATGGCTACACCTTC.

The CDR3 nucleotides read TGCGCCAGCAGCTTAAGGACAGGACACGATGAGCAGTTCTTC. Translating it yields CASSLRTGHDEQFF. The chain links TRBV5-1 to TRBJ2-1, with TRBD1 matching 7 bases. The CDR3 has 14 amino acids. V lost 2 bases, J lost 8 bases, and 7 bases stayed unmatched. Germline CDR1 is SGHRS and CDR2 is YFSETQ.

As concerns this clone: This sample includes further DNA sequences coding for the same CDR3. V usage is TRBV27 and J usage is TRBJ2-7; D is possibly TRBD1 (5 bases). This CDR3 is 15 amino acids long. V was trimmed by 3 bases and J by 1 base, leaving 13 bases between them. CDR1 and CDR2 from the germline V gene are MNHEY and SMNVEV (reference sequence). CDR3 region: CASSFARQTSYEQYF. The CDR3 DNA follows: TGTGCCAGCAGTTTTGCGCGACAGACTTCCTACGAGCAGTACTTC.

The chain links TRBV7-3 to TRBJ2-1, with 7 bases that match TRBD2. V lost 5 bases and J lost 4; bases outside the gene matches: 11. Germline V gene sequence: CDR1 SGHTA, CDR2 FQGTGA. The CDR3 is 16 residues long. The CDR3 here is CASSAHPGLTYNEQFF. The CDR3 coding sequence is TGTGCCAGCAGCGCCCACCCGGGACTAACTTACAATGAGCAGTTCTTC. The full variable domain, rest sourced from reference TRBV7-3 and TRBJ2-1, is GAGVSQTPSNKVTEKGKYVELRCDPISGHTALYWYRQSLGQGPEFLIYFQGTGAADDSGLPNDRFFAVRPEGSVSTLKIQRTERGDSAVYLCASSAHPGLTYNEQFFGPGTRLTVL.

This clone showed up just once. The rearrangement links TRBV30 to TRBJ1-5; D is ambiguous. The CDR3 length is 14 residues. Germline V CDR1 and CDR2: GTSNPN, SVGIG (reference sequence). CDR3 sequence (DNA): TGTGCTGCGGAGTGGTCCAGCTACAATCAGCCCCAGCATTTT. It encodes CAAEWSSYNQPQHF.

V usage is TRBV28 and J usage is TRBJ2-5; TRBD2 aligns across 10 bases. The DNA matches TRBJ2-7 better at its end, which makes the J call doubtful. The germline V gene has CDR1 MDHEN and CDR2 SYDVKM. The CDR3 is made up of 15 amino acids. The CDR3 DNA is TGTGCCAGCAGTCCCCCAGCGGGAGGGCCTTACGAGCAGTACTTC. Translation: CASSPPAGGPYEQYF.

The CDR3 DNA sequence: TGTGCCAGCAGCTTAGTGGTGACTAGCACAGATACGCAGTATTTT. This sequence encodes CASSLVVTSTDTQYF. This rearrangement joins TRBV7-8 to TRBJ2-3; D gene unclear. V was clipped by 1 base and J by 0 bases, with 8 bases between them. The length of the CDR3 is 15 residues. The germline gives CDR1 SGHVS, CDR2 FQNEAQ.

The chain couples TRBV7-9 to TRBJ1-1; D remains ambiguous. Deletions cut 1 base from V and 5 bases from J, with 8 bases between. The CDR3 extends over 13 amino acids. Germline lookup yields CDR1 SEHNR and CDR2 FQNEAQ (reference sequence). The CDR3 protein is CASSLGGGTEAFF. Here the CDR3 DNA reads TGTGCCAGCAGCTTAGGTGGCGGGACTGAAGCTTTCTTT.

The chain is built from TRBV5-1 and TRBJ1-5; D perhaps matches TRBD1 (6 bases). CDR1 and CDR2 (germline): SGHRS, YFSETQ. This CDR3 comprises 15 residues. V shed 0 bases and J shed 4 bases, with 11 bases lying between them. CDR3 region: CASSLGAGVNQPQHF. The CDR3 region has the DNA TGCGCCAGCAGCTTGGGGGCAGGGGTGAATCAGCCCCAGCATTTT.

The J gene is TRBJ1-6, the V gene TRBV30; TRBD1 aligns across 7 bases. The CDR3 has 14 amino acids. The germline gives CDR1 GTSNPN, CDR2 SVGIG (reference sequence). V shed 5 bases, J shed 7 bases, and the junction held 8 bases outside the gene matches. CDR3 bases: TGTGCCTGGGCTCGGGACAGCGACAATTCACCCCTCCACTTT. Its translation: CAWARDSDNSPLHF.

This clone appeared a single time. The chain uses TRBV30 and TRBJ1-6, with unresolved D. This CDR3 has 16 residues. Germline CDR1 and CDR2: GTSNPN and SVGIG (reference sequence). V was cut by 3 bases and J by 10 bases, with 22 bases left in between. The CDR3 coding sequence is TGTGCCTGGAGGGTCCGGCCAATTAGGCAGGAATCACCCCTCCACTTT. Its protein is CAWRVRPIRQESPLHF.

The chain recombines TRBV4-3 with TRBJ2-2, with D possibly matching TRBD1 (5 bases). The CDR3 is 15 residues long. Trimming cost V 5 bases and J 4 bases, with 14 bases left between them. Germline CDR1 is LGHNA and CDR2 is YSLEER. The CDR3 region is CASSGADPGTGELFF. Here the CDR3 DNA reads TGCGCCAGCAGCGGGGCGGACCCGGGCACCGGGGAGCTGTTTTTT.

The chain uses TRBV28 and TRBJ2-1; 15 nucleotides line up with TRBD2. This CDR3 contains 17 residues. V was pared by 2 bases and J by 8 bases, with 7 bases of the junction left unmatched. CDR1 is MDHEN, CDR2 SYDVKM, per germline. The CDR3 loop reads CASSLRGTSGRSYEQFF. CDR3 DNA: TGTGCCAGCAGTTTACGGGGGACTAGCGGGAGGTCGTATGAGCAGTTCTTC.

The chain links TRBV28 to TRBJ2-7, with D maybe TRBD1 (5 bases). The germline V and J ends were trimmed by 7 bases and 6 bases, with 22 bases remaining between them. Germline V gene sequence: CDR1 MDHEN, CDR2 SYDVKM. The CDR3 length is 15 residues. CDR3 sequence: CASNPSDTSVVEQYF. The CDR3 coding sequence is TGTGCCAGCAACCCTTCGGACACAAGTGTGGTCGAGCAGTACTTC.

This clone came up a few times. This chain uses TRBV6-5 with TRBJ1-6; D gene uncertain. The CDR3 has 15 amino acids. Trimming stripped 1 base from V and 7 bases from J, with 11 bases between. Germline CDR1 and CDR2: MNHEY and SVGAGI. The CDR3 region is CASSYYAGNNSPLHF. In nucleotides, the CDR3 is TGTGCCAGCAGTTACTATGCAGGAAACAATTCACCCCTCCACTTT.

The J gene is TRBJ2-1, the V gene TRBV2, with 11 bases identical to TRBD2. From germline, CDR1 is SNHLY and CDR2 FYNNEI. Trimming took 5 bases from V and 9 from J; bases not matched to a gene: 3. The CDR3 totals 13 residues. The CDR3 here is CASSRTSGLEQFF. CDR3 coding DNA: TGTGCCAGCAGTCGGACTAGCGGGCTTGAGCAGTTCTTC.

This rearrangement joins TRBV19 to TRBJ1-2; D is ambiguous. The V end lost 1 base, the J end lost 5 bases, and 11 bases lay between the germline ends. CDR1 is LNHDA and CDR2 is SQIVND in the germline V gene (reference sequence). The CDR3 runs 14 residues. In DNA form, the CDR3 reads TGTGCCAGTAGTATAGGCCAGAGGGAGTATGGCTACACCTTC. Protein: CASSIGQREYGYTF.

The V gene is TRBV6-5, the J gene TRBJ1-3; 9 nucleotides match TRBD1. The CDR3 is 15 amino acids. Looked up from germline, CDR1 is MNHEY and CDR2 is SVGAGI. Trimming removed 6 bases from V and 0 bases from J; junction bases left unmatched: 3. The CDR3 is CASSYRGLSGNTIYF. CDR3 DNA: TGTGCCAGCAGCTACAGGGGGCTCTCTGGAAACACCATATATTTT.